What follows is one T cell receptor (beta chain) and its context. These data originate in a study of blood T cell repertoires in COVID-19. Study-wide background: Samples taken during acute and convalescent COVID-19 were collected in the United States, Italy and Spain. In each case, the material was cDNA or gDNA derived from T cells, B-cell-depleted T cells, or PBMCs.

The germline V and J ends were trimmed by 0 bases and 4 bases, with 10 bases remaining between them. This CDR3 region has 15 residues. CDR1 LGHNA and CDR2 YNFKEQ come from the germline V gene. Under the authors' procedure: How many nucleated cells were present was estimated from reference gene primer amplification. Measured with immunoSEQ multiplex PCR; TCRdb has only the in-frame clones, and not every one. V and J calls and clone size follow that table, whereas D and trimming were derived from the DNA. In the table there are about 160,000 clones, more than 75% of which are singletons. The rearrangement links TRBV4-2 to TRBJ1-3, with a tentative D call TRBD1 (6 bases). Source material: peripheral blood. The receptor's source is a man between 40 and 49 years old with acute or convalescent COVID-19. CDR3 sequence reads: CASSQEVQGGNTIYF. CDR3 nucleotides: TGTGCCAGCAGCCAAGAGGTACAGGGAGGAAACACCATATATTTT.